The T cell receptor (beta chain) under discussion was sequenced for a study of Graves' ophthalmopathy and Graves' hyperthyroidism. Study outcomes and limitations: Blood also harbored most expanded thyroid clonotypes above 0.001 frequency.

Beta-chain TCR CDR3 regions were amplified from RNA transcripts. The first round was an RT-PCR with HTBI primers, and the second round was a multiplex PCR. TCRdb analysed the multiplex PCR reads with MiXCR anew, one entry per CDR3 protein. The sample lists about 740,000 distinct CDR3 sequences, roughly 40% occurring once. This clonotype was picked up many times. Its antigen remains unidentified. The germline gives CDR1 SEHNR, CDR2 FQNEAQ (reference sequence). The V end was cut by 8 bases, the J end by 7 bases, with 12 bases between. CDR3 length: 12 residues. The chain recombines TRBV7-9 with TRBJ1-5; D is ambiguous. The sequence derives from an adult man with Graves' ophthalmopathy. The sample taken for sequencing was peripheral blood. The CDR3 DNA follows: TGTGCCAGCTCGTTCGGGGTGCAGCCCCAGCATTTT. It encodes CASSFGVQPQHF. Complete variable domain (other parts from reference TRBV7-9 and TRBJ1-5): DTGVSQNPRHKITKRGQNVTFRCDPISEHNRLYWYRQTLGQGPEFLTYFQNEAQLEKSRLLSDRFSAERPKGSFSTLEIQRTEQGDSAMYLCASSFGVQPQHFGDGTRLSIL.